Listed below are T cell receptor beta chains from one sample, sequenced in a study of cytomegalovirus exposure and HLA in healthy donors. Assay used: immunoSEQ multiplex PCR; TCRdb lists only in-frame clones, some missing. The sample yields over 150,000 clones, roughly four fifths seen once. Sequencing was done on a sample of PBMCs. The receptor set was obtained from a woman in her fifties or sixties in good health and CMV-seronegative. Each CDR3 is given with its conserved first and last residue. A D gene is named only where the DNA matches it firmly. Rows give clone size only sometimes, using once, few, many, or a class for an expanded clone.

d_call	v_call	clone_size	j_call	cdr3_length	cdr3_aa	cdr3_nt
.	TRBV9	.	TRBJ1-2	14	CASSVEAGFYGYTF	TGTGCCAGCAGCGTAGAGGCAGGGTTCTATGGCTACACCTTC
TRBD1	TRBV5-1	.	TRBJ2-5	15	CASRRTGGISETQYF	TGCGCCAGCAGAAGGACAGGGGGTATAAGCGAGACCCAGTACTTC
TRBD2	TRBV7-6	.	TRBJ2-2	17	CASSPIGGGDYTGELFF	TGTGCCAGCAGCCCGATAGGCGGGGGGGATTACACCGGGGAGCTGTTTTTT
TRBD1	TRBV4-1	.	TRBJ2-7	16	CASSQFQVTGYHEQYF	TGCGCCAGCAGCCAATTCCAAGTGACAGGGTACCACGAGCAGTACTTC
.	TRBV7-3	.	TRBJ2-6	14	CASSRASGANVLTF	TGTGCCAGCAGCCGCGCCTCTGGGGCCAACGTCCTGACTTTC
.	TRBV28	.	TRBJ2-7	13	CASSLHEGYEQYF	TGTGCCAGCAGTTTACATGAGGGTTACGAGCAGTACTTC
.	TRBV14	.	TRBJ2-7	16	CASSRGLSGPLYEQYF	TGTGCCAGCAGCCGGGGGCTATCGGGCCCTCTCTACGAGCAGTACTTC
.	TRBV6-5	.	TRBJ2-3	13	CASSARLTDTQYF	TGTGCCAGCAGCGCGCGCCTCACAGATACGCAGTATTTT
.	TRBV27	few	TRBJ2-7	13	CASSFRDSREQYF	TGTGCCAGCAGTTTCAGAGACAGTCGCGAGCAGTACTTC
TRBD1	TRBV7-6	once	TRBJ1-2	14	CASSPKTGNYGYTF	TGTGCCAGCAGCCCCAAGACAGGGAACTATGGCTACACCTTC
.	TRBV7-2	once	TRBJ2-3	12	CASSPGGDTQYF	TGTGCCAGCAGCCCCGGTGGAGATACGCAGTATTTT
.	TRBV28	.	TRBJ2-6	16	CASSSPQRWGANVLTF	TGTGCCAGCAGTTCCCCCCAGAGGTGGGGGGCCAACGTCCTGACTTTC
TRBD1	TRBV5-1	.	TRBJ1-2	14	CASSLQQGDRGYTF	TGCGCCAGCAGCCTTCAACAGGGGGATAGGGGCTACACCTTC
.	TRBV21-1	.	TRBJ2-7	18	CASSKAALRDRHAYEQYF	TGTGCCAGCAGCAAAGCCGCCCTCCGGGACAGGCATGCCTACGAGCAGTACTTC
TRBD2	TRBV5-1	.	TRBJ2-1	16	CASTGTSGRPHNEQFF	TGCGCCAGCACCGGGACTAGCGGGAGACCCCACAATGAGCAGTTCTTC
TRBD1	TRBV2	.	TRBJ2-1	16	CASSEGSGPGGNEQFF	TGTGCCAGCAGTGAAGGGTCGGGGCCAGGGGGCAATGAGCAGTTCTTC
.	TRBV30	.	TRBJ1-3	12	CAWSVSGNTIYF	TGTGCCTGGAGTGTCTCGGGAAACACCATATATTTT
.	TRBV7-2	few	TRBJ2-7	15	CASSLNPGLPDEQYF	TGTGCCAGCAGCTTAAACCCAGGTCTTCCCGACGAGCAGTACTTC
.	TRBV5-1	.	TRBJ1-5	17	CASSLAPQEGSNQPQHF	TGCGCCAGCAGCTTGGCCCCCCAGGAGGGTAGCAATCAGCCCCAGCATTTT
.	TRBV27	few	TRBJ2-7	14	CASRAGTRGGEQYF	TGTGCCAGCAGAGCCGGGACACGCGGTGGCGAGCAGTACTTC
TRBD1	TRBV6-6	few	TRBJ2-1	13	CASKDRGDSEQFF	TGTGCCAGCAAGGACAGGGGGGATTCGGAGCAGTTCTTC
.	TRBV6-6	.	TRBJ2-2	15	CASRRPGGDTGELFF	TGTGCCAGCAGGCGGCCGGGGGGCGACACCGGGGAGCTGTTTTTT
.	TRBV5-6	.	TRBJ1-2	13	CASSWDTNYGYTF	TGTGCCAGCAGCTGGGACACTAACTATGGCTACACCTTC
TRBD2	TRBV11-2	.	TRBJ2-3	15	CASSPSGVVGDTQYF	TGTGCCAGCAGCCCGAGCGGGGTCGTGGGGGATACGCAGTATTTT
TRBD2	TRBV4-1	.	TRBJ2-4	18	CASSLGLAGGLAKNIQYF	TGCGCCAGCAGCCTCGGACTAGCGGGGGGTCTAGCCAAAAACATTCAGTACTTC
TRBD1	TRBV5-1	.	TRBJ2-3	16	CASSLGGQVITDTQYF	TGCGCCAGCAGCTTGGGGGGACAGGTTATCACAGATACGCAGTATTTT
TRBD2	TRBV11-2	.	TRBJ2-3	15	CASSLVAGNADTQYF	TGTGCCAGCAGCTTAGTAGCGGGGAACGCAGATACGCAGTATTTT
.	TRBV11-2	.	TRBJ2-1	14	CASREAAFSNEQFF	TGTGCCAGCAGGGAGGCCGCGTTTAGCAATGAGCAGTTCTTC
.	TRBV19	.	TRBJ2-2	16	CASSINRRANTGELFF	TGTGCCAGTAGTATAAACAGAAGAGCGAACACCGGGGAGCTGTTTTTT
TRBD1	TRBV27	.	TRBJ1-5	14	CASSVQGIGQPQHF	TGTGCCAGCAGTGTACAGGGGATCGGTCAGCCCCAGCATTTT
.	TRBV4-2	.	TRBJ2-7	15	CASSQERAREMAQYF	TGTGCCAGCAGCCAAGAACGAGCGCGAGAGATGGCCCAGTACTTC
.	TRBV12-5	.	TRBJ2-1	12	CASAGNYNEQFF	TGTGCTAGTGCAGGGAACTACAATGAGCAGTTCTTC
.	TRBV27	.	TRBJ1-6	12	CASSLGGSPLHF	TGTGCCAGCAGTTTAGGGGGGTCACCCCTCCACTTT
.	TRBV13	once	TRBJ2-7	14	CASSLPRARYEQYF	TGTGCCAGCAGCTTACCAAGAGCTAGGTACGAGCAGTACTTC
.	TRBV7-9	.	TRBJ1-1	13	CASVWGDGTEAFF	TGTGCCAGCGTCTGGGGGGATGGGACTGAAGCTTTCTTT
TRBD2	TRBV13	.	TRBJ2-7	13	CASGLAGAYEQYF	TGTGCCAGCGGACTAGCGGGAGCCTACGAGCAGTACTTC
.	TRBV7-8	.	TRBJ2-7	14	CASSLLSSSYEQYF	TGTGCCAGCAGCTTACTCTCGAGCTCCTACGAGCAGTACTTC
TRBD1	TRBV5-5	.	TRBJ1-5	15	CASSLGQGIGQPQHF	TGTGCCAGCAGCCTTGGACAGGGGATCGGTCAGCCCCAGCATTTT
.	TRBV5-1	.	TRBJ1-1	14	CASSSQSGNTEAFF	TGCGCCAGCAGCTCGCAGTCGGGGAACACTGAAGCTTTCTTT
TRBD2	TRBV9	.	TRBJ2-2	18	CASSVEASGRARTGELFF	TGTGCCAGCAGCGTAGAGGCTAGCGGGAGGGCCCGAACCGGGGAGCTGTTTTTT
.	TRBV4-3	.	TRBJ1-6	16	CASSPDRRQIDSPLHF	TGCGCCAGCAGCCCGGACCGCCGACAGATTGATTCACCCCTCCACTTT
TRBD1	TRBV7-2	once	TRBJ1-1	12	CASSIVQGKAFF	TGTGCCAGCTCCATCGTACAGGGGAAAGCTTTCTTT
TRBD2	TRBV10-3	.	TRBJ2-7	14	CAISPSGSSYEQYF	TGTGCCATAAGCCCTAGCGGGAGCTCCTACGAGCAGTACTTC